This TCR beta chain was observed in a study of regulatory T cells in long-lasting Graves disease. At the level of the study: For under 3 months, newly diagnosed Graves' patients had been taking antithyroid drugs.

Germline assignment: CDR1 DFQATT and CDR2 SNEGSKA (reference sequence). Trimming pared 4 bases from V and 6 bases from J, leaving 16 bases between. The CDR3 extends over 14 amino acids. For TCR beta, libraries came from iRepertoire HTBI primers and Arm-PCR of CDR3 regions. Via MiXCR, TCRdb re-called the multiplex PCR reads, giving one row per CDR3 protein. Of about 420,000 distinct CDR3 sequences in the sample, less than 20% were seen once. This clonotype was counted between two and nine times. Documented time point: newly diagnosed GD, antithyroid drugs for less than 3 months. The TCR library used RNA extracted from PBMCs. Another study also made use of these data, one on T cells in Graves' hyperthyroidism and ophthalmopathy. In that study: The study based diagnoses on clinical symptoms, serum thyroxine and TRAb, thyroid ultrasound and orbital computed tomography.

This material consisted of peripheral blood mononuclear cells (PBMCs), taken at new diagnosis, from a patient treated with antithyroid drugs. This rearrangement joins TRBV20-1 to TRBJ1-5; D is unresolved. This TCR was sampled from a woman between 18 and 29 years old with Graves disease. The CDR3 DNA sequence: TGCAGTGCTACGACCCCGGGCGGAATTCAGCCCCAGCATTTT. It codes for CSATTPGGIQPQHF.